The 2 T cell receptor beta chains presented below share a single source sample, sequenced in a study of T cells after posttransplantation cyclophosphamide (dated by TCRdb to 2016 to 2017). Libraries were prepared through the immunoSEQ multiplex PCR assay. Sourced from immuneACCESS, this table was stored by TCRdb with only in-frame sequences that have V and J called. A share of the clones is absent; for the studies checked, an unresolved V gene accounts for under half, and the remainder has no known explanation. Present in this sample are about 20,000 clones, 75% to 90% of which were seen just once. 6% to 8% of the sample lies in the top ten. This specimen's treatment or condition label, per the study, means: high-dose cyclophosphamide on days +3 and +4 as single-agent GVHD prophylaxis. Busulfan and fludarabine conditioning, a related or unrelated marrow graft, and cyclophosphamide on days +3 and +4 were given to PTCy patients.

The sample was PBMCs, taken after allogeneic stem cell transplant with posttransplant cyclophosphamide. These receptors all come from a female patient in her forties or fifties who received an allogeneic stem cell transplant from a related donor, was CMV-positive, and had no GVHD. Following transplantation, part of the T cell population may be supplied by the graft donor rather than the patient.

CDR3 residues: CASSYPRGYGYTF. The CDR3, as DNA: TGTGCCAGCAGTTACCCACGGGGATATGGCTACACCTTC. The chain carries TRBV28 and TRBJ1-2; D gene uncertain. The CDR3 runs 13 residues. Germline V gene sequence: CDR1 MDHEN, CDR2 SYDVKM. Trimming pared 4 bases from V and 5 bases from J, leaving 11 bases between.

This clone has a handful of counts. V usage is TRBV6-7 and J usage is TRBJ1-1, with 7 positions matching TRBD1. TRBV6-7 is placed among ORFs of uncertain function. The J segment lost 2 bases and the V segment lost 2 bases, leaving 5 bases of the junction unmatched. This CDR3 region has 15 residues. This CDR3 reads CASSYHRGPNTEAFF. CDR3 in DNA: TGTGCCAGCAGTTACCACAGGGGACCCAACACTGAAGCTTTCTTT.